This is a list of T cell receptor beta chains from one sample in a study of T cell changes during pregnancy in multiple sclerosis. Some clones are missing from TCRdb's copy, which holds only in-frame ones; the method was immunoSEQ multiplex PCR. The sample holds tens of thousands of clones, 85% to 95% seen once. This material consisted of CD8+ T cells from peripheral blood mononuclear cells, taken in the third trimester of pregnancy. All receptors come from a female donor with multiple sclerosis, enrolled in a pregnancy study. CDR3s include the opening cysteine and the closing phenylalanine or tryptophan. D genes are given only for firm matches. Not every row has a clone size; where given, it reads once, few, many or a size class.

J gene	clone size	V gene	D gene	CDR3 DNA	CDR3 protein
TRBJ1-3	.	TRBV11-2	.	TGTGCCAGCACACGGACACGGAGTAACGTTGGAAACACCATATATTTT	CASTRTRSNVGNTIYF
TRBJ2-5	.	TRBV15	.	TGTGCCACCAGCAGGAGGGACATTACCGGGGAGACCCAGTACTTC	CATSRRDITGETQYF
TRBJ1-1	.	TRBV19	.	TGTGCCAGTAGCGTCAGTTTGAACACTGAAGCTTTCTTT	CASSVSLNTEAFF
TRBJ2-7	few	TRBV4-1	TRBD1	TGCGCCAGCAGCCAAGCGCCCACAGGGGGCTTTTACGAGCAGTACTTC	CASSQAPTGGFYEQYF
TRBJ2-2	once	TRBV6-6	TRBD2	TGTGCCAGCAGGTCGACTAGCGGGGTGGCTGCCGGGGAGCTGTTTTTT	CASRSTSGVAAGELFF
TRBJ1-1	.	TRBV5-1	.	TGCGCCAGCAGCTCCTCAGGATCCGCTGGGGCTTTCTTT	CASSSSGSAGAFF
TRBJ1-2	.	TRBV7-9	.	TGTGCCAGCAGCAATACGGAGGATGGCTACACCTTC	CASSNTEDGYTF
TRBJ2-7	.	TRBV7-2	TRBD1	TGTGCCAGCAGCTTAGCCGGACAGGGGGGATACGAGCAGTACTTC	CASSLAGQGGYEQYF
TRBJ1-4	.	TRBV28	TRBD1	TGTGCCAGCAGAAGAGGGACAGGGATTGAAAAACTGTTTTTT	CASRRGTGIEKLFF
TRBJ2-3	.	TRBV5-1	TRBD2	TGCGCCAGCAGCTTCGGGGTAGCGGGGGCGCGAAGCACAGATACGCAGTATTTT	CASSFGVAGARSTDTQYF
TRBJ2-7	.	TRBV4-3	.	TGCGCCAGCAGCCAAGGGTTCGGGTACGAGCAGTACTTC	CASSQGFGYEQYF
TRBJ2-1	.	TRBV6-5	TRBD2	TGTGCCAGCAGTTACGGACTGGGACTAGCCAATGAGCAGTTCTTC	CASSYGLGLANEQFF
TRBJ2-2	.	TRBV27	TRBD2	TGTGCCAGCAGTTCCCTCGCGGGGGGTAACACCGGGGAGCTGTTTTTT	CASSSLAGGNTGELFF
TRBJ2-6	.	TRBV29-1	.	TGCAGCGTTTTACAGGGGAGGAGCTCTGGGGCCAACGTCCTGACTTTC	CSVLQGRSSGANVLTF
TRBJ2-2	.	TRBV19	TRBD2	TGTGCACGCGGGAGGGCGAACACCGGGGAGCTGTTTTTT	CARGRANTGELFF
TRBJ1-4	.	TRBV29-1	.	TGCAGCGTTGGCCGGCAGGGGACTAATGAAAAACTGTTTTTT	CSVGRQGTNEKLFF
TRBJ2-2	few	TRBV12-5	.	TGTGCTAGTGGTTTGTTTCCAAAAAGGTCGCAGGGCGAAAGGAACACCGGGGAGCTGTTTTTT	CASGLFPKRSQGERNTGELFF
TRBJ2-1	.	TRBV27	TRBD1	TGTGCCAGCAGTTCCTTCCGGGACAGGGGAGGGGAGGCGGATGAGCAGTTCTTC	CASSSFRDRGGEADEQFF
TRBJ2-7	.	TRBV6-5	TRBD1	TGTGCCAGCAGTTACTCGGTGGGGACAGGCTCCTACGAGCAGTACTTC	CASSYSVGTGSYEQYF
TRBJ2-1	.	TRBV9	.	TGTGCCAGCAGCCCAGGCCCCTACAATGAGCAGTTCTTC	CASSPGPYNEQFF
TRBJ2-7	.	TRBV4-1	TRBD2	TGCGCCAGCAGTTTCGATAGCGGGGGCACCTACGAGCAGTACTTC	CASSFDSGGTYEQYF
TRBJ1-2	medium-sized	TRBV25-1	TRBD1	TGTGCCAGCAGTGAATCAGGGACAGGGGGAATCGATGGCTACACCTTC	CASSESGTGGIDGYTF
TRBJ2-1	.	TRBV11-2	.	TGTGCCAGCAGCGAAGCAGGGGGACTCTACAATGAGCAGTTCTTC	CASSEAGGLYNEQFF
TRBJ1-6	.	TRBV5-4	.	TGTGCCAGCAGCAGGGGCCTTGAGGACAATTCACCCCTCCACTTT	CASSRGLEDNSPLHF
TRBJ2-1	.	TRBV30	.	TGTGCCTGGAGTGGACTAAATTCGGGGAATGAGCAGTTCTTC	CAWSGLNSGNEQFF
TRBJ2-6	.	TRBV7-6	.	TGTGCCAGCAGCCCGACTAGTGCAGCCTCTGGGGCCAACGTCCTGACTTTC	CASSPTSAASGANVLTF
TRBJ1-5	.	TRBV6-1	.	TGTGCCAGCAACAACAGGGTTGGAAATCAGCCCCAGCATTTT	CASNNRVGNQPQHF
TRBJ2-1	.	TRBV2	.	TGTGCCAGCAATCCGAGCCTCTACAATGAGCAGTTCTTC	CASNPSLYNEQFF
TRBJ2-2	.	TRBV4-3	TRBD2	TGCGCCAGCAGCCAAGCGACTCTAGCGGGGGGGCTGGGGAACACCGGGGAGCTGTTTTTT	CASSQATLAGGLGNTGELFF
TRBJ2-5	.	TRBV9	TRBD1	TGTGCCAGCAGCACTCCTCCTCCGGGACAGGGCCCCGTTAGCGAGACCCAGTACTTC	CASSTPPPGQGPVSETQYF
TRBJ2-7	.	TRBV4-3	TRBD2	TGCGCCAGCAGCCGGACTAGCGCGGCCTACGAGCAGTACTTC	CASSRTSAAYEQYF
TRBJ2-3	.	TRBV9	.	TGTGCCAGCGGGGGGAAGGTTACGCAGTATTTT	CASGGKVTQYF
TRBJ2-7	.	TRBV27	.	TGTGCCAGCAGTGCCAGGGGATGGGGCGAGCAGTACTTC	CASSARGWGEQYF
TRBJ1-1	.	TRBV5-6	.	TGTGCCAGCAGCTCCACCAGGTCCCCTGAAGCTTTCTTT	CASSSTRSPEAFF
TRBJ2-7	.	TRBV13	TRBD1	TGTGCCAGCAGCTCACAGGGGGCTTGGTACGAGCAGTACTTC	CASSSQGAWYEQYF
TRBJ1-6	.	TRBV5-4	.	TGTGCCAGCAGCTTGTTCGGGGATTCACCCCTCCACTTT	CASSLFGDSPLHF
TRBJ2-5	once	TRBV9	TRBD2	TGTGCCAGCAGCGTAGAAGGTGCGGGGGGGCCTCAAGGGACCCAGTACTTC	CASSVEGAGGPQGTQYF
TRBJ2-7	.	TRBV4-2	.	TGTGCCAGCAGCCAAGTAAATGTACACCACGAGCAGTACTTC	CASSQVNVHHEQYF
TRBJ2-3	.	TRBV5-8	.	TGTGCCAGCAGCGTCCCGACCCCAGGAGATACGCAGTATTTT	CASSVPTPGDTQYF
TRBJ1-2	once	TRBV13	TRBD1	TGTGCCAGCAGCCCGGGACAGGGGGCATATGGCTACACCTTC	CASSPGQGAYGYTF
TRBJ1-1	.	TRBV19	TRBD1	TGTGCCAGTAGTTACAGGGGGCCTACTGAAGCTTTCTTT	CASSYRGPTEAFF
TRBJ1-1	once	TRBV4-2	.	TGTGCCAGCAGCCAAGAATTGACAGTGAACACTGAAGCTTTCTTT	CASSQELTVNTEAFF
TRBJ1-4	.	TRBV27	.	TGTGCCGCCCGGGACATTTTACAGGAAAAACTGTTTTTT	CAARDILQEKLFF
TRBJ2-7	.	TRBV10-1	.	TGCGCCAGCAGTGAGCGGACAGCCCCGGGGCTATACGAGCAGTACTTC	CASSERTAPGLYEQYF
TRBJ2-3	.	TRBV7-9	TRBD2	TGTGCCAGCAGCTTAGGAATGGCGGGGGACACGCAGTATTTT	CASSLGMAGDTQYF
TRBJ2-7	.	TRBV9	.	TGTGCCAGCAGCGTATCCCGATCGGGCGAGCAGTACTTC	CASSVSRSGEQYF
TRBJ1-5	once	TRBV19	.	TGTGCCAGTAAAGGGGGTAGCAATCAGCCCCAGCATTTT	CASKGGSNQPQHF
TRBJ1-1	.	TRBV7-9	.	TGTGCCAGCAGCTTAGCGGTCCAGGAAGGGGGTAGGGCTGAAGCTTTCTTT	CASSLAVQEGGRAEAFF
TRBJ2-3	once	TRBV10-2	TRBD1	TGCGCCAGCAGTGAGAGGACAGGGGTTCTCACAGATACGCAGTATTTT	CASSERTGVLTDTQYF
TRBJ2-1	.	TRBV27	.	TGTGCCAGCCGCATGGGGGGTTCGGGGAGCAATGAGCAGTTCTTC	CASRMGGSGSNEQFF
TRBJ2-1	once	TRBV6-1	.	TGTGCCAGCAGTGAATGGCAGGGATACAATGAGCAGTTCTTC	CASSEWQGYNEQFF
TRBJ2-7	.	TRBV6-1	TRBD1	TGTGCCAGCGCCGGGACAGGGTGGGGCGAGCAGTACTTC	CASAGTGWGEQYF
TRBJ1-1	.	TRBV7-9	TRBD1	TGTGCCAGCAGCAGACAGGGGGCGGATGACACTGAAGCTTTCTTT	CASSRQGADDTEAFF
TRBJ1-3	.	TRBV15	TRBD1	TGTGCCAGTGCCCTAGGACAGGCCAAAAACACCATATATTTT	CASALGQAKNTIYF
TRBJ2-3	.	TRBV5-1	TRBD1	TGCGCCAGCAGCTTTAGACAGGGGGGGAACACAGATACGCAGTATTTT	CASSFRQGGNTDTQYF
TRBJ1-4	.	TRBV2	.	TGTGCCAGCAGCGAGGTCCCAGGGTACGAAAAACTGTTTTTT	CASSEVPGYEKLFF